This is a list of T cell receptor beta chains from one sample in a study of molecular identifiers for immune sequencing clone quantification. TCRdb re-called the PCR reads with MiXCR, one entry per CDR3 protein. The sample consists of about 630,000 distinct CDR3 sequences, 25% of them appearing once. Sequencing was done on a sample of naive CD8+ T cells from blood, with Jurkat cell RNA spiked in. These receptors were obtained from a human donor in good health. Some libraries in this study had Jurkat cell RNA spiked in. Both conserved end residues are part of each CDR3. A D gene is named only where the DNA matches it firmly. Size is stated for part of the rows, as once, few or many counts, or as a class when the clone is expanded.

D,size,J,length,V,DNA,CDR3
NA,few,TRBJ2-7,15,TRBV4-3,TGCGCCAGCAGCCAAGGTTTTCAGGGTTCCTACGAGCAGTACTTC,CASSQGFQGSYEQYF
NA,few,TRBJ2-5,13,TRBV7-3,TGTGCCAGCAGCTTTAGCGGAGCGGGTGACCAGTACTTC,CASSFSGAGDQYF
NA,NA,TRBJ2-1,16,TRBV4-3,TGCGCCAGCAGCCAAGATCGGGTTAGCTCCTACAATGAGCAGTTCTTC,CASSQDRVSSYNEQFF
NA,few,TRBJ2-5,15,TRBV4-3,TGCGCCAGCAGCCAAGTTGGCGGGGTCGGGGAGACCCAGTACTTC,CASSQVGGVGETQYF
NA,few,TRBJ2-7,15,TRBV19,TGTGCCAGTAGTCCTGCTAGCGAAGAAGGCTACGAGCAGTACTTC,CASSPASEEGYEQYF
NA,NA,TRBJ2-6,16,TRBV6-5,TGTGCCGGCAATCCCAGTCCCAGGGCTGGGGCCAACGTCCTGACTTTC,CAGNPSPRAGANVLTF
NA,many,TRBJ1-5,14,TRBV12-3/TRBV12-4,TGTGCCAGCAGCTCCGACAGGACTAATCAGCCCCAGCATTTT,CASSSDRTNQPQHF
TRBD2,NA,TRBJ2-2,15,TRBV28,TGTGCCCTGGGGGTAGCGGGAGGACGGACCGGGGAGCTGTTTTTT,CALGVAGGRTGELFF
NA,few,TRBJ1-1,13,TRBV9,TGTGCCAGCAGCGTATTCGGTAACACTGAAGCTTTCTTT,CASSVFGNTEAFF
NA,few,TRBJ2-7,13,TRBV27,TGTGCCACCAGGCGGGGGCTAACCTACGAGCAGTACTTC,CATRRGLTYEQYF
TRBD1,many,TRBJ2-2,18,TRBV20-1,TGCAGTGCTAGAGACAAACTCCCGAGACAGGGAAACACCGGGGAGCTGTTTTTT,CSARDKLPRQGNTGELFF
NA,NA,TRBJ2-2,15,TRBV11-2,TGTGCCAGCAGCTTTTTAGCGGTAAACACCGGGGAGCTGTTTTTT,CASSFLAVNTGELFF
NA,NA,TRBJ2-5,13,TRBV28,TGTGCCAGCTCGACTAGAAGCAGGGAGACCCAGTACTTC,CASSTRSRETQYF
NA,many,TRBJ1-4,16,TRBV2,TGTGCCAGCAGTGTGGAAGACACCGAAGGGAGTGAAAAACTGTTTTTT,CASSVEDTEGSEKLFF
NA,few,TRBJ1-6,16,TRBV28,TGTGCCAGCAGTTTACGGCCCCTACTGAGTAATTCACCCCTCCACTTT,CASSLRPLLSNSPLHF
NA,NA,TRBJ2-7,15,TRBV6-6,TGTGCCAGCAGTTACTCGACTGCGAGGGCCTACGAGCAGTACTTC,CASSYSTARAYEQYF
NA,NA,TRBJ1-3,14,TRBV19,TGTGCCAGTAGTACCCAGGGAATTGGAAACACCATATTTTTT,CASSTQGIGNTIFF
NA,few,TRBJ2-5,14,TRBV4-1,TGCGCCAGCAGCCAAGGGTACGGAGTGGGCACCCAGTACTTC,CASSQGYGVGTQYF
NA,many,TRBJ1-1,14,TRBV10-2,TGCGCCAGCAGTGAGTTCGTGGGTGATACTGAAGCTTTCTTT,CASSEFVGDTEAFF
NA,many,TRBJ2-4,13,TRBV28,TGTGCCAGCACGAGCCAGAATAAAAACATTCAGTACTTC,CASTSQNKNIQYF
TRBD1,NA,TRBJ2-7,12,TRBV30,TGTGCCTGGGGGACAGGCCCCTACGAGCAGTACTTC,CAWGTGPYEQYF
NA,NA,TRBJ2-5,14,TRBV5-1,TGCGCCAGCAGCTTCTTGGGGGACCAGGAGACCCAGCACTTC,CASSFLGDQETQHF
NA,NA,TRBJ1-6,16,TRBV20-1,TGCAGGGCTAACGAAGGGGGAGGCCCCTTACATTCACCCCTCCACTTT,CRANEGGGPLHSPLHF
NA,few,TRBJ2-1,18,TRBV11-2,TGTGCCAGCAGCTCACAGCTCAGGAGGGGGACTGAAATCCATGAGCAGTTCTTC,CASSSQLRRGTEIHEQFF
NA,NA,TRBJ1-6,14,TRBV11-2,TGTGCCAGCAGCTTAGGGGGGAGGGCTTCACCCCCCCCCTTT,CASSLGGRASPPPF
TRBD1,NA,TRBJ1-6,13,TRBV27,TGTGCCAGTACAGGGGCATATAATTCACCCCTCCACTTT,CASTGAYNSPLHF
TRBD2,many,TRBJ2-3,18,TRBV5-6,TGTGCCAGCAGCCTATGGTCTCAGCGGGAGTGGTTAACAGATACGCAGTATTTT,CASSLWSQREWLTDTQYF
NA,NA,TRBJ2-2,12,TRBV7-7,TGTGCCAGCACCTCCCCCACCGGGGAGCTGTTTTTT,CASTSPTGELFF
TRBD2,NA,TRBJ2-1,20,TRBV6-2/TRBV6-3,TGTGCCAGCAGTTACTCGGCGGACACATGGGAGGCGGGGGGGCCGCATGAGCAGTTCTTC,CASSYSADTWEAGGPHEQFF
NA,few,TRBJ2-2,14,TRBV12-3/TRBV12-4,TGTGCCACCGCGGACCCCCTCCGAACCGGGGAGCTGTTTTTT,CATADPLRTGELFF
NA,few,TRBJ2-7,15,TRBV7-9,TGTGCCAGCAGCTACAGCCTGACGTCCTCCTACGAGCAGTACTTC,CASSYSLTSSYEQYF
NA,many,TRBJ2-3,15,TRBV10-3,TGTGCCATCAGTGAGTCCGCGACCGTAGGAGATACGCAGTATTTT,CAISESATVGDTQYF
NA,many,TRBJ1-3,15,TRBV9,TGTGCCAGCAGCGTAGGGCAGACCTCTGGAAACACCATATATTTT,CASSVGQTSGNTIYF
TRBD1,NA,TRBJ2-7,15,TRBV11-2,TGTGCCAGCAGCCCTCCGGGACAGGCGGACTACGAGCAGTACTTC,CASSPPGQADYEQYF
TRBD2,NA,TRBJ2-5,19,TRBV12-3/TRBV12-4,TGTGCCAGCAGTTTGCTCGCACTAGCGGGGGGCCCATTTCAAGAGACCCAGTACTTC,CASSLLALAGGPFQETQYF
TRBD2,few,TRBJ2-7,19,TRBV7-9,TGTGCCAGCAGCCCCCCAGTCCTGGGACTAGCGGGAGTAAGGTACGAGCAGTACTTC,CASSPPVLGLAGVRYEQYF
NA,NA,TRBJ1-1,14,TRBV20-1,TGCAGTGCCGACCCTGAACAGGGTGGTACTGAAGCTTTCTTT,CSADPEQGGTEAFF
NA,many,TRBJ2-5,16,TRBV7-2,TGTGCCAGCAGCTTAGTGCGAGCGGACTATCAAGAGACCCAGTACTTC,CASSLVRADYQETQYF
NA,NA,TRBJ1-1,13,TRBV10-2,TGCGCCAGCAGTGAGGGGTCCGGCGCTGAAGCTTTCTTT,CASSEGSGAEAFF
NA,NA,TRBJ2-2,17,TRBV3-1,TGTGCCAGCAGCCAAGATCAACCGGCCTCGAACACCGGGGAGCTGTTTTTT,CASSQDQPASNTGELFF
TRBD2,many,TRBJ2-3,16,TRBV12-3/TRBV12-4,TGTGCCAGCATGGATGCTAGCGGGAGAAGCACAGATACGCAGTATTTT,CASMDASGRSTDTQYF
NA,NA,TRBJ2-3,15,TRBV9,TGTGCCAGCAGCGTAGGGGGAGAAGAGTGGGATACGCAGTATTTT,CASSVGGEEWDTQYF
TRBD1,many,TRBJ1-1,13,TRBV10-2,TGCGCCAGCAACGACAGGGGGTTGGGTGAAGCTTTCTTT,CASNDRGLGEAFF
NA,few,TRBJ2-7,14,TRBV19,TGTGCCAGTAGTATACGGACACCCGACTACGAGCAGTACTTC,CASSIRTPDYEQYF
TRBD2,NA,TRBJ2-7,14,TRBV20-1,TGCAGTGCTAGTGACGGCGGGAGTTTCAACGAGCAGTACTTC,CSASDGGSFNEQYF
NA,few,TRBJ1-1,15,TRBV9,TGTGCCAGCAGCGCGACGTACGGGACGGGGACTGAAGCTTTCTTT,CASSATYGTGTEAFF
TRBD2,many,TRBJ2-3,19,TRBV7-9,TGTGCCAGCAGCTACCGCCGGACCACTAGCGGTTCTAGCACAGATACGCAGTATTTT,CASSYRRTTSGSSTDTQYF
NA,NA,TRBJ2-1,17,TRBV30,TGTGCCTGGAGTGTACTCTCACAGCCTGTTTCCTACAATGAGCAGTTCTTC,CAWSVLSQPVSYNEQFF
NA,NA,TRBJ1-2,16,TRBV4-2,TGTGCCAGCAGCCAATTATTAACGGTAGCTAACTATGGCTACACCTTC,CASSQLLTVANYGYTF
TRBD1,NA,TRBJ2-7,15,TRBV13,TGTGCCAGCAGCTTAGTGGGGGGACAGGGGCGCGAGCAGTACTTC,CASSLVGGQGREQYF
NA,few,TRBJ2-2,17,TRBV7-8,TGTGCCAGCAGCTTCCCCCTGGACTCCACGAGCACCGGGGAGCTGTTTTTT,CASSFPLDSTSTGELFF
NA,NA,TRBJ1-1,13,TRBV5-3,TGTGCCAGCAGCTTATTTATCAACACTGAAGCTTTCTTT,CASSLFINTEAFF